This is a list of T cell receptor beta chains from one sample in a study of human T cells and chemical hapten exposure. A single record per CDR3 protein comes from TCRdb applying MiXCR to the RACE reads. The table records almost 40,000 distinct CDR3 sequences, 8% to 9.5% of them present only once. The sample was whole blood, taken in connection with sensitization to the hapten diphenylcyclopropenone (DPC). The source of these receptors is a man over 45 with alopecia areata. Some clones in this sample may be carry-over from other donors' samples. Each CDR3 is given with its conserved first and last residue. The D gene is left open where the match is weak. Clone size is given for some rows only: seen once, a few or many times, or a class if the clone is expanded.

TRBV7-2	TRBJ2-3	.	few	CASSPRRDTDTQYF	TGTGCCAGCAGCCCGCGCCGCGACACAGATACGCAGTATTTT
TRBV4-2	TRBJ2-2	TRBD2	.	CASRTSVNTGELFF	TGTGCCAGCAGGACTAGCGTGAACACCGGGGAGCTGTTTTTT
TRBV4-1	TRBJ2-7	.	many	CASSQGERAGEQYF	TGCGCCAGCAGCCAGGGAGAGCGGGCCGGGGAGCAGTACTTC
TRBV3-1	TRBJ2-2	TRBD2	.	CASSMISGTTGELFF	TGTGCCAGCAGTATGATAAGCGGGACCACCGGGGAGCTGTTTTTT
TRBV6-5	TRBJ1-4	.	.	CASSYNPWGRGEKLFF	TGTGCCAGCAGTTACAACCCCTGGGGCAGGGGCGAAAAACTGTTTTTT
TRBV6-5	TRBJ1-1	.	medium-sized	CASSYSPQGGIDTEAFF	TGTGCCAGCAGTTACTCACCACAGGGTGGAATAGACACTGAAGCTTTCTTT
TRBV28	TRBJ2-3	.	many	CASSLRPGTDTQYF	TGTGCCAGCAGTTTACGCCCGGGAACAGATACGCAGTATTTT
TRBV10-3	TRBJ1-5	.	many	CAISGGRSQPQHF	TGTGCCATCAGTGGCGGAAGGTCTCAGCCCCAGCATTTT
TRBV11-2	TRBJ2-7	.	many	CASSLEGGSTYEQYF	TGTGCCAGCAGCTTAGAGGGGGGCAGCACCTACGAGCAGTACTTC
TRBV11-2	TRBJ1-2	.	few	CASSLGTFNYGYTF	TGTGCCAGCAGCTTGGGCACCTTTAACTATGGCTACACCTTC
TRBV6-1	TRBJ2-7	TRBD1	.	CASSEAQGVSYEQYF	TGTGCCAGCAGTGAAGCCCAGGGGGTTTCCTACGAGCAGTACTTC
TRBV29-1	TRBJ2-1	TRBD2	many	CSVEGGETDYNEQFF	TGCAGCGTTGAGGGGGGGGAGACGGACTACAATGAGCAGTTCTTC
TRBV7-3	TRBJ2-1	.	.	CASSTAAPPYNEQFF	TGTGCCAGCAGCACAGCGGCGCCCCCCTACAATGAGCAGTTCTTC
TRBV18	TRBJ1-1	.	many	CASSDGQNTEAFF	TGTGCCAGCTCGGACGGACAGAACACTGAAGCTTTCTTT
TRBV12-3/TRBV12-4	TRBJ2-4	.	many	CASSHPGNIQYF	TGTGCCAGCAGTCACCCGGGTAACATTCAGTACTTC
TRBV19	TRBJ2-5	.	few	CASSRAVGETQYF	TGTGCCAGTAGTCGGGCAGTGGGGGAGACCCAGTACTTC
TRBV7-2	TRBJ2-1	TRBD2	many	CASSFLEWAGGGYNEQFF	TGTGCCAGCAGCTTTTTGGAATGGGCGGGAGGTGGGTACAATGAGCAGTTCTTC
TRBV18	TRBJ1-6	.	medium-sized	CASSLRQPSILHF	TGTGCCAGCTCACTTCGGCAACCCTCTATCCTCCACTTT
TRBV5-4	TRBJ2-6	.	.	CASSLQGRANVLTF	TGTGCCAGCAGCCTTCAGGGACGGGCCAACGTCCTGACTTTC
TRBV4-2	TRBJ2-5	TRBD2	many	CASSQESGKETQYF	TGTGCCAGCAGCCAGGAAAGCGGGAAGGAGACCCAGTACTTC
TRBV7-2	TRBJ1-4	.	.	CASSQGGEKLFF	TGTGCCAGCAGCCAGGGTGGTGAAAAACTGTTTTTT
TRBV7-2	TRBJ2-3	.	many	CASSPGVTDTQYF	TGTGCCAGCAGCCCGGGTGTAACAGATACGCAGTATTTT
TRBV7-6	TRBJ2-4	TRBD1	many	CASSLTGGNIQYF	TGTGCCAGCAGCTTGACAGGGGGGAACATTCAGTACTTC
TRBV7-2	TRBJ2-1	.	many	CASSLAYNEQFF	TGTGCCAGCAGCCTCGCCTACAATGAGCAGTTCTTC
TRBV7-6	TRBJ2-2	.	.	CASSLSGGENTGELFF	TGTGCCAGCAGCTTATCAGGCGGAGAGAACACCGGGGAGCTGTTTTTT
TRBV28	TRBJ1-1	TRBD1	once	CASSQPDRVAFF	TGTGCCAGCAGTCAGCCAGACAGGGTAGCTTTCTTT
TRBV10-1	TRBJ2-1	TRBD1	.	CASRPGTGNHEQFF	TGCGCCAGCAGGCCCGGGACAGGGAACCATGAGCAGTTCTTC
TRBV10-3	TRBJ2-3	.	many	CAISGHDTDTQYF	TGTGCCATCAGTGGGCATGACACAGATACGCAGTATTTT
TRBV6-1	TRBJ1-5	.	few	CASSETGQNQPQHF	TGTGCCAGCAGTGAGACGGGACAAAATCAGCCCCAGCATTTT
TRBV29-1	TRBJ2-7	.	.	CSVTRDTTYEQYF	TGCAGCGTAACCCGGGACACCACCTACGAGCAGTACTTC
TRBV28	TRBJ1-2	.	.	CASSSTYGYTF	TGTGCCAGCAGCTCAACTTATGGCTACACCTTC
TRBV19	TRBJ1-1	TRBD1	.	CASSSKSGQGRLEAFF	TGTGCCAGTAGCTCTAAATCAGGACAGGGGAGGCTTGAAGCTTTCTTT
TRBV2	TRBJ2-1	TRBD2	few	CASSETSGSINEQFF	TGTGCCAGCAGTGAAACTAGCGGGAGTATCAATGAGCAGTTCTTC
TRBV10-3	TRBJ2-5	TRBD1	few	CAITKGAGETQYF	TGTGCCATCACGAAGGGGGCAGGAGAGACCCAGTACTTC
TRBV30	TRBJ1-5	.	many	CAWSGKSGQPQHF	TGTGCCTGGAGTGGCAAAAGTGGTCAGCCCCAGCATTTT
TRBV12-3/TRBV12-4	TRBJ1-3	TRBD1	many	CASSMDRAENTIYF	TGTGCCAGCAGTATGGACAGGGCTGAAAACACCATATATTTT
TRBV27	TRBJ2-5	.	many	CASSLYNSGDETQYF	TGTGCCAGCAGTTTATATAACTCCGGGGACGAGACCCAGTACTTC
TRBV29-1	TRBJ1-1	TRBD1	.	CSVGTGLWTEAFF	TGCAGCGTCGGGACAGGGCTGTGGACTGAAGCTTTCTTT
TRBV7-2	TRBJ2-5	TRBD1	many	CASSWGQGALETQYF	TGTGCCAGCAGTTGGGGACAGGGGGCGCTGGAGACCCAGTACTTC
TRBV4-3	TRBJ1-2	.	many	CASSQGGGSYGYTF	TGCGCCAGCAGCCAAGGAGGAGGCTCCTATGGCTACACCTTC